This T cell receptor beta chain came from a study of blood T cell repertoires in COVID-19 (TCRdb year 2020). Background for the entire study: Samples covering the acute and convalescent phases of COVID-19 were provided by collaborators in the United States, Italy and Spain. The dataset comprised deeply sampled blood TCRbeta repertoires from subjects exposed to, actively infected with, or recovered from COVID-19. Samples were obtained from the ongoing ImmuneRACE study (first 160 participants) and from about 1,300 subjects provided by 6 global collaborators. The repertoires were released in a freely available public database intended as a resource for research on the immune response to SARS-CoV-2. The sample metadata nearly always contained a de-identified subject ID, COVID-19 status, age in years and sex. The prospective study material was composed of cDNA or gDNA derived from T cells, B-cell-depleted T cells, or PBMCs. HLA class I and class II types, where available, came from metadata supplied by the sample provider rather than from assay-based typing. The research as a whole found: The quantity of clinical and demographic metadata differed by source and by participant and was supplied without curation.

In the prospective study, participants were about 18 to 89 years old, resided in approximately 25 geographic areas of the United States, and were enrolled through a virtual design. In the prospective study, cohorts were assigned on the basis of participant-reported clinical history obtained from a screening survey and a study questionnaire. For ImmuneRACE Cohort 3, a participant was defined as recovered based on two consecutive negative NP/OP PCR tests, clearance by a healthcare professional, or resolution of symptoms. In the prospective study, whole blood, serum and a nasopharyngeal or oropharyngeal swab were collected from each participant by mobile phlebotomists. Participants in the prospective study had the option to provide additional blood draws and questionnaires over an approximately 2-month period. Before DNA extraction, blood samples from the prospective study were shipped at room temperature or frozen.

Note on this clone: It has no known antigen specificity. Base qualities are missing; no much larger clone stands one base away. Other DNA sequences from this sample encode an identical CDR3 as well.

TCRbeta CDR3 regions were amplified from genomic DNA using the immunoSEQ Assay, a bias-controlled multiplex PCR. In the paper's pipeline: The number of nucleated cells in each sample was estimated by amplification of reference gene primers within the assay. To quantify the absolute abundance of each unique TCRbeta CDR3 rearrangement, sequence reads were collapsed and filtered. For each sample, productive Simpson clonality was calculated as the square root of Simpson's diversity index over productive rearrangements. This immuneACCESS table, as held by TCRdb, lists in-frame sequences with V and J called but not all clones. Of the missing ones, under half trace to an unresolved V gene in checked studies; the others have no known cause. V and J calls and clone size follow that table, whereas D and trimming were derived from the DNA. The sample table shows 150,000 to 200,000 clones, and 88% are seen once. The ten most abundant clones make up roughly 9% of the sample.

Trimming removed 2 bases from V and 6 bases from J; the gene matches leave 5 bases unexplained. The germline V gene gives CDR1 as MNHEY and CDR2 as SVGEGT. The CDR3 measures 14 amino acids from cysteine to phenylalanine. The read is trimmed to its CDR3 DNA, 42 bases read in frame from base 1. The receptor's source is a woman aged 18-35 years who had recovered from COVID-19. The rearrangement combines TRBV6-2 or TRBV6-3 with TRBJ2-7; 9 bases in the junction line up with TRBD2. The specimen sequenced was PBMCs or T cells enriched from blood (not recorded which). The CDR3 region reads CASSYGGGAFEQYF. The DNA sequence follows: TGTGCCAGCAGTTACGGCGGGGGGGCGTTCGAGCAGTACTTC.